Presented here are 24 T cell receptor beta chains from one specimen sequenced in a study of early T cells in non-severe SARS-CoV-2 infection. TCRdb recomputed calls from the 5' RACE reads with MiXCR, one row per CDR3 protein. This table holds more than 65,000 distinct CDR3 sequences, over 10% found once. Sequencing used whole blood, obtained at baseline. The receptors originated from an adult who was a healthcare worker with PCR-confirmed SARS-CoV-2 infection or an uninfected control (not recorded which).

This clonotype was found many times. J is TRBJ2-3 and V is TRBV9, with a possible D match to TRBD2 (6 bases). Germline CDR1 SGDLS, CDR2 YYNGEE. The CDR3 totals 14 residues. The ends were cut back, 2 bases at V and 5 bases at J, with 12 bases in the middle. The DNA for the CDR3 is TGTGCCAGCAGCGTTCTAGCGACAAAAGATACGCAGTATTTT. Amino acid sequence: CASSVLATKDTQYF.

This sequence joins TRBV4-1 and TRBJ1-2, with TRBD1 matching 10 bases. This CDR3 has 15 residues. V lost 2 bases and J lost 8; bases outside the gene matches: 8. CDR1 is MGHRA, CDR2 YSYEKL, per germline. The CDR3 spells CASSQSPGTGVGYTF. The CDR3 nucleotides read TGCGCCAGCAGCCAAAGTCCCGGGACAGGGGTCGGCTACACCTTC.

The chain combines TRBV2 with TRBJ1-6; D uncertain. V was shortened by 4 bases and J by 3 bases, with 4 bases between the two germline ends. CDR3 size: 13 residues. CDR1 SNHLY and CDR2 FYNNEI come from the germline V gene. In nucleotides, the CDR3 is TGTGCCAGCAGTGGGGGCTATAATTCACCCCTCCACTTT. Amino acids: CASSGGYNSPLHF.

At least ten counts were recorded for this clonotype. V is TRBV20-1 and J is TRBJ2-3; 8 nucleotides agree with TRBD1. CDR1 is DFQATT and CDR2 is SNEGSKA in the germline V gene (reference sequence). This CDR3 comprises 14 residues. Losses at the gene ends were 3 bases for V and 2 bases for J; bases not matched to a gene: 4. The CDR3 region has the DNA TGCAGTGCTAGTCGGGACAGGCCCACAGATACGCAGTATTTT. Amino acid sequence: CSASRDRPTDTQYF.

The CDR3 sequence is CASSLPDPGSTQYF. DNA of the CDR3: TGTGCCAGCAGCCTTCCTGACCCGGGGAGTACGCAGTATTTT. The chain combines TRBV6-6 with TRBJ2-3; D possibly corresponds to TRBD2 (5 bases). V was clipped by 6 bases and J by 8 bases, with 18 bases between them. The CDR3 covers 14 residues. Germline CDR1 is MNHNY and CDR2 is SVGAGI (reference sequence).

In this sample, this clonotype turned up a few times. The chain carries TRBV9 and TRBJ2-7; D unresolved. The CDR3 loop spans 14 amino acids. Germline V gene sequence: CDR1 SGDLS, CDR2 YYNGEE. Trimming shortened V by 0 bases and J by 4 bases, and 11 bases separated the two germline ends. The CDR3 region has the DNA TGTGCCAGCAGCGTAGTTGGTGAAGCTTACGAGCAGTACTTC. It specifies CASSVVGEAYEQYF. Full variable domain (remainder filled in from reference TRBV9 and TRBJ2-7): DSGVTQTPKHLITATGQRVTLRCSPRSGDLSVYWYQQSLDQGLQFLIQYYNGEERAKGNILERFSAQQFPDLHSELNLSSLELGDSALYFCASSVVGEAYEQYFGPGTRLTVT.

This clonotype was seen a few times. This chain's CDR3 is CASSLEPGQGNSPLHF. DNA for the CDR3: TGCGCCAGCAGCTTGGAGCCGGGACAGGGAAATTCACCCCTCCACTTT. The V call is TRBV5-1, the J call TRBJ1-6; 9 nucleotides align to TRBD1. This CDR3 has 16 amino acids. J gave up 7 bases and V 0 bases, and 5 bases lay outside the gene matches. Germline loops: CDR1 SGHRS, CDR2 YFSETQ. Variable domain in full (rest from reference TRBV5-1 and TRBJ1-6): KAGVTQTPRYLIKTRGQQVTLSCSPISGHRSVSWYQQTPGQGLQFLFEYFSETQRNKGNFPGRFSGRQFSNSRSEMNVSTLELGDSALYLCASSLEPGQGNSPLHFGNGTRLTVT.

The V gene is TRBV3-1, the J gene TRBJ2-3, with a weak D call TRBD2 (7 bases). CDR1 is LGHDT and CDR2 is YNNKEL in the germline V gene (reference sequence). V gave up 1 base and J gave up 1 base, with 15 bases separating them. The CDR3 is made up of 17 amino acids. The CDR3 spells CASSQVRRGGRTDTQYF. CDR3 sequence (DNA): TGTGCCAGCAGCCAAGTACGCCGCGGGGGCCGCACAGATACGCAGTATTTT.

The rearrangement joins TRBV29-1 to TRBJ2-7; D is unresolved. V was trimmed by 4 bases and J by 3 bases, leaving 10 bases between them. This CDR3 spans 12 amino acids. Germline lookup yields CDR1 SQVTM and CDR2 ANQGSEA. Here the CDR3 reads CSVVRCVYEQYF. The CDR3 coding sequence is TGCAGCGTTGTTCGATGCGTCTACGAGCAGTACTTC.

V gene TRBV6-6 combines with J gene TRBJ1-1; D gene unclear. The V end was cut by 2 bases, the J end by 7 bases, with 5 bases between. CDR1 and CDR2 (germline): MNHNY, SVGAGI (reference sequence). The CDR3 runs 11 residues. In DNA, the CDR3 is TGTGCCAGCAGTTACCGCCGTGAAGCTTTCTTT. This gives the protein CASSYRREAFF.

This clonotype has just a few counts. V and J are TRBV5-5 and TRBJ2-5; perhaps TRBD1 as D (6 bases). Germline V gives CDR1 SGHKS, CDR2 YYEKEE (reference sequence). Trimming cost V 4 bases and J 2 bases, with 9 bases left between them. The CDR3 is 13 residues long. CDR3 bases: TGTGCCAGCAGCATAGGGGGTCAAGAGACCCAGTACTTC. Translation gives CASSIGGQETQYF.

The genes are TRBV4-2 and TRBJ2-7; D may be TRBD1 (5 bases). Germline CDR1 and CDR2: LGHNA and YNFKEQ. This CDR3 comprises 17 residues. V lost 0 bases to trimming and J lost 0 bases, with 15 bases between them. The CDR3 region has the DNA TGTGCCAGCAGCCAAGATGTAGGTAGGGGTAGCTCCTACGAGCAGTACTTC. Its translation: CASSQDVGRGSSYEQYF.

The table lists this clonotype with a few counts. The chain uses TRBV12-3 or TRBV12-4 and TRBJ1-2; D is uncertain. The V and J ends lost 5 bases and 4 bases respectively, with 14 bases between them. The CDR3 has 14 amino acids. CDR3 sequence reads: CASSPHQTFYGYTF. CDR3 bases: TGTGCCAGCAGTCCACACCAAACCTTCTATGGCTACACCTTC.

This chain uses TRBV6-5 with TRBJ2-1, with 7 bases matching TRBD2. The CDR3 totals 15 residues. Germline V gene lookup returns CDR1 MNHEY and CDR2 SVGAGI. The V gene end was trimmed by 7 bases and the J gene end by 2 bases; junction bases not matched to a gene: 8. In DNA form, the CDR3 reads TGTGCCAGCACCTCCTCGGGACTACCCTACAATGAGCAGTTCTTC. The encoded protein is CASTSSGLPYNEQFF.

This clonotype has at least ten counts. V is TRBV7-3 and J is TRBJ2-3; the match to TRBD2 covers 10 bases. Germline assignment: CDR1 SGHTA and CDR2 FQGTGA. J gave up 6 bases and V 1 base, and 7 bases lay outside the gene matches. The CDR3 sequence is 16 residues long. The CDR3 here is CASSLSGSGGLDTQYF. CDR3 bases: TGTGCCAGCAGCTTAAGCGGTAGCGGGGGGCTGGATACGCAGTATTTT.

This clonotype was seen more than once but under ten times. This rearrangement joins TRBV5-8 to TRBJ1-5; unclear D gene. CDR3 size: 16 residues. CDR1 SGHTS and CDR2 YDEGEE come from the germline V gene. The ends were cut back, 0 bases at V and 4 bases at J, with 14 bases in the middle. The CDR3 region is CASSLDSRKLNQPQHF. The CDR3 DNA follows: TGTGCCAGCAGCTTGGATTCCAGGAAGTTAAATCAGCCCCAGCATTTT.

The chain links TRBV6-2 or TRBV6-3 to TRBJ2-1; 7 bases map to TRBD1. The CDR3 loop spans 16 amino acids. Germline V lookup: CDR1 MNHEY, CDR2 SVGEGT. Unmatched junction bases numbered 7, after V lost 5 bases and J lost 0 bases. CDR3 amino acids: CASSHVTGSSYNEQFF. The CDR3 region has the DNA TGTGCCAGCAGTCACGTGACAGGGAGCTCCTACAATGAGCAGTTCTTC.

The chain employs TRBV7-9 and TRBJ1-3; no firm D call. The CDR3 contains 14 residues. The germline V and J ends were trimmed by 1 base and 3 bases, with 7 bases remaining between them. The V gene's germline CDR1 is SEHNR and CDR2 FQNEAQ (reference sequence). CDR3 residues: CASSLEAHGNTIYF. The DNA for the CDR3 is TGTGCCAGCAGCTTAGAGGCCCATGGAAACACCATATATTTT. The whole variable domain, filled in from reference TRBV7-9 and TRBJ1-3, reads DTGVSQNPRHKITKRGQNVTFRCDPISEHNRLYWYRQTLGQGPEFLTYFQNEAQLEKSRLLSDRFSAERPKGSFSTLEIQRTEQGDSAMYLCASSLEAHGNTIYFGEGSWLTVV.

The chain has TRBV28 and TRBJ1-1; no clear D gene. This CDR3 region has 11 residues. Trimming shortened V by 8 bases and J by 3 bases, and 7 bases separated the two germline ends. Germline V lookup: CDR1 MDHEN, CDR2 SYDVKM. As DNA, the CDR3 is TGTGCCAGCCTCACCTACACTGAAGCTTTCTTT. This gives the protein CASLTYTEAFF.

This rearrangement joins TRBV11-2 to TRBJ2-7; D might be TRBD1 (6 bases). V gave up 5 bases and J gave up 0 bases, with 17 bases separating them. Per the germline V gene, CDR1 is SGHAT and CDR2 is FQNNGV. This CDR3 has 16 residues. The CDR3 nucleotides read TGTGCCAGCAGCCCAGGAAGGACAGCGGTCTCCTACGAGCAGTACTTC. Translated: CASSPGRTAVSYEQYF.

This clonotype was recorded at least ten times. The chain uses TRBV6-1 and TRBJ1-1, with 7 bases matching TRBD1. Per the germline V gene, CDR1 is MNHNS and CDR2 is SASEGT. The CDR3 totals 14 residues. V was clipped by 2 bases and J by 4 bases; unmatched bases: 4. CDR3 DNA sequence: TGTGCCAGCAGTGAATCAGGGGGAGGCACTGAAGCTTTCTTT. Translated, it gives CASSESGGGTEAFF.

This clonotype was detected only a few times. The V call is TRBV19, the J call TRBJ2-1; tentative D call: TRBD2 (5 bases). Per germline, CDR1 LNHDA and CDR2 SQIVND (reference sequence). The CDR3 has 16 amino acids. Trimming took 6 bases from V and 4 from J, leaving 19 bases between them. The CDR3 DNA reads as TGTGCCAGTAGCCCGTCGGAGGCGGGCCTATACAATGAGCAGTTCTTC. Its translation is CASSPSEAGLYNEQFF.

At least ten counts were recorded for this clonotype. This chain's CDR3 is CASSLAPTGGSHGYTF. Here the CDR3 DNA reads TGCGCCAGCAGCTTGGCCCCTACAGGGGGTTCGCATGGCTACACCTTC. V and J are TRBV5-1 and TRBJ1-2, with 8 bases aligning to TRBD1. Germline V gene sequence: CDR1 SGHRS, CDR2 YFSETQ. J gave up 6 bases and V 0 bases, and 10 bases lay outside the gene matches. The CDR3 is made up of 16 amino acids.

The sample holds a few counts of this clonotype. V and J are TRBV24-1 and TRBJ2-1; 7 bases map to TRBD2. Germline V lookup: CDR1 KGHDR, CDR2 SFDVKD. The CDR3 has 18 residues. Germline trimming cut 5 bases from V and 0 bases from J; bases unmatched to any gene: 12. The CDR3 reads CATSAISPGGSSYNEQFF. Written as DNA, the CDR3 is TGTGCCACCAGTGCCATTTCCCCCGGGGGGAGCTCCTACAATGAGCAGTTCTTC.